The 29 T cell receptor beta chains listed next were all sequenced from one sample in a study of T cell clonality in common variable immunodeficiency. TCRdb keeps only in-frame clones here, not all; method: immunoSEQ multiplex PCR. Altogether 30,000 to 40,000 clones were found in the sample, and no singletons occur. The specimen was peripheral blood mononuclear cells. Every receptor here comes from a person between 18 and 75 years old in good health.

This clone was picked up many times. The CDR3 end falls 3 residues outside the read, so it is completed with the germline J gene. V gene TRBV5-4 combines with J gene TRBJ1-1; tentatively, D is TRBD1 (5 bases). The CDR3 runs to 14 residues. Germline loops: CDR1 SGHNT, CDR2 YYREEE (reference sequence). Between the trimmed V and J ends, which lost 4 bases and 4 bases, there was a span of 14 bases. The CDR3 sequence is CASSNRDLGTEAFF. The covered CDR3 bases are TGTGCCAGCAGCAACCGGGACTTAGGCACTGAA. The whole variable domain, filled in from reference TRBV5-4 and TRBJ1-1, reads ETGVTQSPTHLIKTRGQQVTLRCSSQSGHNTVSWYQQALGQGPQFIFQYYREEENGRGNFPPRFSGLQFPNYSSELNVNALELDDSALYLCASSNRDLGTEAFFGQGTRLTVV.

This clone came up many times. The read comes to an end 3 residues before the CDR3 does, leaving the germline J gene to fill in the end. The chain carries TRBV30 and TRBJ2-3, with D tentatively TRBD1 (6 bases). Germline-derived CDR1 and CDR2 are GTSNPN and SVGIG (reference sequence). V lost 8 bases to trimming and J lost 0 bases, with 12 bases between them. CDR3 size: 13 residues. The DNA read from the CDR3 is TGTGCCAGGACAGAAAAAAGCACAGATACG. It encodes CARTEKSTDT. The full CDR3 protein is CARTEKSTDTQYF. Combining the CDR3 with reference TRBV30 and TRBJ2-3 gives the whole variable domain SQTIHQWPATLVQPVGSPLSLECTVEGTSNPNLYWYRQAAGRGLQLLFYSVGIGQISSEVPQNLSASRPQDRQFILSSKKLLLSDSGFYLCARTEKSTDTQYFGPGTRLTVL.

Ten or more counts support this clone. The CDR3 is cut off 3 residues early in the read; its end comes from the germline J gene. This chain uses TRBV29-1 with TRBJ1-4, with D uncertain. The V and J ends lost 4 bases and 0 bases respectively, with 12 bases between them. CDR3 length: 15 amino acids. Germline assignment: CDR1 SQVTM and CDR2 ANQGSEA. The CDR3 here is CSVAGFGATNEKLFF. The sequenced CDR3 bases are TGCAGCGTTGCGGGATTCGGGGCAACTAATGAAAAA.

This clone has at least ten counts. The CDR3 is cut off 3 residues early in the read; its end comes from the germline J gene. This chain connects TRBV2 to TRBJ1-5; D unclear. This CDR3 comprises 14 residues. Trimming took 5 bases from V and 2 from J, leaving 10 bases between them. The germline gives CDR1 SNHLY, CDR2 FYNNEI. The CDR3 DNA, read in part, is TGTGCCAGCAGTATTGGCGGGGGCAATCAGCCC. Translating it yields CASSIGGGNQP. The whole CDR3 protein reads CASSIGGGNQPQHF.

Remarks on this clone: A clone one base away is much larger, so this may be a read error. Sequencing ends 3 residues short of the CDR3 end; the germline J gene provides the rest. The J gene is TRBJ1-2, the V gene TRBV7-9; D ambiguous. From germline, CDR1 is SEHNR and CDR2 FQNEAQ (reference sequence). The CDR3 extends over 14 amino acids. CDR3 region: CASSFTSGSYEYTF. The sequenced part of the CDR3 DNA is TGTGCCAGCAGCTTTACTAGCGGCTCCTACGAG.

This clone appeared many times. The read stops 3 residues short of the end of the CDR3; the missing end is completed from the germline J gene. Other DNA sequences within the sample encode an identical CDR3. V usage is TRBV7-2 and J usage is TRBJ2-5, with D hard to call. CDR1 SGHTA and CDR2 FQGNSA come from the germline V gene. CDR3 size: 13 residues. V lost 1 base to trimming and J lost 2 bases, with 5 bases between them. The CDR3 is CASSLVRQETQYF. Partial CDR3 DNA: TGTGCCAGCAGCTTAGTCAGGCAAGAGACC.

This clone was counted many times. Partial CDR3 DNA: TGTGCCAGCAGCTACCACCGGGACAGATCCTACGAG. Translation: CASSYHRDRSYE. The entire CDR3 is CASSYHRDRSYEQYF. The chain employs TRBV11-2 and TRBJ2-7, with 7 bases lining up with TRBD1. Coverage ceases 3 residues before the CDR3 finishes, and the germline J gene fills in the end. The CDR3 is made up of 15 amino acids. The ends lost 4 bases at V and 1 base at J; junction bases unmatched: 7. CDR1 is SGHAT, CDR2 FQNNGV, per germline. Using reference TRBV11-2 and TRBJ2-7 for the parts outside the CDR3, the full variable domain is EAGVAQSPRYKIIEKRQSVAFWCNPISGHATLYWYQQILGQGPKLLIQFQNNGVVDDSQLPKDRFSAERLKGVDSTLKIQPAKLEDSAVYLCASSYHRDRSYEQYFGPGTRLTVT.

This clone was seen repeatedly, ten times or more. The read gets to within 3 residues of the CDR3 end, and the germline J gene fills in the rest. The chain carries TRBV5-4 and TRBJ2-2, with D possibly TRBD1 on 5 matching bases. Deletions cut 1 base from V and 0 bases from J, with 7 bases between. CDR3 length equals 15 residues. Germline V gene sequence: CDR1 SGHNT, CDR2 YYREEE (reference sequence). The CDR3 loop reads CASSLPGTNTGELFF. The CDR3 bases that were read are TGTGCCAGCAGCTTGCCAGGGACGAACACCGGGGAG.

This clone was seen many times. The read falls 3 residues short of the CDR3 end, and the missing part is taken from the germline J gene. The V and J genes are TRBV12-3 or TRBV12-4 and TRBJ1-3; 7 bases agree with TRBD1. This CDR3 is built from 13 residues. V shed 7 bases and J 3 bases; nucleotides not matched to a gene: 3. The CDR3 region is CASTAGGGNTIYF. CDR3 bases read: TGTGCCAGCACGGCAGGGGGTGGAAACACC.

This clone has a count of ten or more. The read ends 3 residues shy of where the CDR3 ends; the end is completed using the germline J gene. The chain employs TRBV10-3 and TRBJ2-5; D may be TRBD2 (6 bases). The length of the CDR3 is 15 residues. V lost 3 bases and J lost 0, with 11 bases in between. CDR1 is ENHRY, CDR2 SYGVKD, per germline. The CDR3 bases that were read are TGTGCCATCAGTGAACGGGCGGGGTACCAAGAGACC. Its translation is CAISERAGYQET. The complete CDR3 protein is CAISERAGYQETQYF.

This clone has ten or more counts. The read is 3 residues too short to cover the CDR3 end, so that end is filled in from the germline J gene. V is TRBV24-1 and J is TRBJ2-4; TRBD2 is a possible D gene (6 bases). This CDR3 spans 13 amino acids. CDR1 is KGHDR, CDR2 SFDVKD, per germline. The CDR3 reads CATSEGPSEIQYF. The CDR3 DNA, read in part, is TGTGCCACCAGTGAGGGCCCTAGCGAGATT.

There are many counts of this clone. The sequenced fragment ends 3 residues before the CDR3 boundary, so the rest is inferred from the germline J gene. The chain joins TRBV10-3 to TRBJ1-1; 8 bases map to TRBD1. The CDR3 extends over 16 amino acids. The germline V gene has CDR1 ENHRY and CDR2 SYGVKD. Trimming at V came to 3 bases and at J to 0 bases, leaving 6 bases not matched to a gene. The part of the CDR3 DNA that was read is TGTGCCATCAGTGATGGGACAGGCTCTATGAACACTGAA. Translation: CAISDGTGSMNTE. The whole CDR3 sequence is CAISDGTGSMNTEAFF.

This clone has a count of ten or more. The read falls 3 residues short of the CDR3 end, and the missing part is taken from the germline J gene. V gene TRBV3-1 (or the pseudogene TRBV3-2) combines with J gene TRBJ2-3, with TRBD2 matching over 8 bases. V trimming: 4 bases; J trimming: 4 bases; junction bases outside the gene matches: 10. The CDR3 totals 16 residues. Germline V gene data show CDR1 as LGHDT and CDR2 as YNNKEL (reference sequence). CDR3 amino acids: CASSRRTSGPADTQYF. Partial CDR3 DNA: TGTGCCAGCAGCCGTCGAACTAGCGGTCCGGCAGATACG.

This clone occurred many times. From the germline J gene comes the end of the CDR3, since the read stops 3 residues before it. The chain joins TRBV4-2 to TRBJ2-3; 7 nucleotides align to TRBD2. CDR3 length: 14 amino acids. V lost 5 bases and J lost 5; bases outside the gene matches: 7. CDR1 is LGHNA and CDR2 is YNFKEQ in the germline V gene. The CDR3 DNA, read in part, is TGTGCCAGCAGCAGCAGCGGGGTGATAGATACG. This sequence encodes CASSSSGVIDT. The whole CDR3 sequence is CASSSSGVIDTQYF.

This clone was observed many times. The read ends 3 residues before the CDR3 terminus; that terminus is restored from the germline J gene. The rearrangement links TRBV20-1 to TRBJ2-3; 7 positions match TRBD2. CDR3 length: 14 residues. The V segment lost 0 bases and the J segment 4 bases; nucleotides outside the gene matches: 4. The V gene's germline CDR1 is DFQATT and CDR2 SNEGSKA (reference sequence). CDR3 in amino acids: CSARDGRGADTQYF. CDR3 bases read: TGCAGTGCTAGAGATGGGAGGGGCGCAGATACG.

This clone came up many times. The missing CDR3 end, 3 residues past where the read stops, is filled in from the germline J gene. J is TRBJ2-5 and V is TRBV6-2 or TRBV6-3, with D perhaps matching TRBD2 (5 bases). Germline CDR1 and CDR2: MNHEY and SVGEGT. V shed 0 bases and J shed 5 bases, with 10 bases lying between them. The CDR3 has 14 residues. The CDR3 bases that were read are TGTGCCAGCAGTTACTCCCCGGGGTGGGAGACC. Translated: CASSYSPGWET. The whole CDR3 region reads CASSYSPGWETQYF.

Ten or more counts support this clone. Sequencing ends 3 residues short of the CDR3 end; the germline J gene provides the rest. The rearrangement uses TRBV11-2 and TRBJ1-5; no clear D. CDR1 SGHAT and CDR2 FQNNGV come from the germline V gene. The CDR3 contains 14 residues. The CDR3 DNA, read in part, is TGTGCCAGCAGCACCCGCCTAGTCGTTGGACCC. Translated: CASSTRLVVGP. The complete CDR3 protein is CASSTRLVVGPQHF.

This clone was counted ten times or more. The read comes to an end 3 residues before the CDR3 does, leaving the germline J gene to fill in the end. The genes are TRBV9 and TRBJ2-1; TRBD2 might be the D (6 bases). Germline loops: CDR1 SGDLS, CDR2 YYNGEE. V gave up 0 bases and J gave up 7 bases, with 11 bases separating them. The CDR3 length is 14 residues. The CDR3 spells CASSVGGAQNEQFF. The sequenced part of the CDR3 DNA is TGTGCCAGCAGCGTAGGCGGGGCGCAAAATGAG. Combining the CDR3 with reference TRBV9 and TRBJ2-1 gives the whole variable domain DSGVTQTPKHLITATGQRVTLRCSPRSGDLSVYWYQQSLDQGLQFLIQYYNGEERAKGNILERFSAQQFPDLHSELNLSSLELGDSALYFCASSVGGAQNEQFFGPGTRLTVL.

This clone was seen ten or more times. The sequence runs out 3 residues before the end of the CDR3; the remainder is reconstructed from the germline J gene. This chain joins TRBV7-2 and TRBJ2-2, with 9 bases aligning to TRBD2. Germline lookup yields CDR1 SGHTA and CDR2 FQGNSA. The length of the CDR3 is 15 residues. V lost 3 bases, J lost 5 bases, and 4 bases stayed unmatched. CDR3 DNA, as far as it was read: TGTGCCAGCAGCTTGGTAGCGGGAGCGACCGGGGAG. Protein product: CASSLVAGATGE. From start to end, the CDR3 is CASSLVAGATGELFF.

This clone appeared a few times. The read stops 3 residues short of the end of the CDR3; the missing end is completed from the germline J gene. The chain has TRBV18 and TRBJ2-5; 10 bases match TRBD2. The CDR3 runs 15 residues. Germline V gene lookup returns CDR1 KGHSH and CDR2 LQKENI. V lost 4 bases, J lost 1 base, and 3 bases stayed unmatched. The CDR3 protein is CASSLAGGRQETQYF. The covered CDR3 bases are TGTGCCAGCTCACTAGCGGGGGGCCGCCAAGAGACC.

This clone showed up just a few times. The read gets to within 3 residues of the CDR3 end, and the germline J gene fills in the rest. This rearrangement joins TRBV7-8 to TRBJ1-4, with a weak D call TRBD1 (6 bases). Germline loops: CDR1 SGHVS, CDR2 FQNEAQ. The CDR3 is made up of 16 amino acids. The CDR3 is CASSLAETGLGSPLFF. The DNA read from the CDR3 is TGTGCCAGCAGCTTAGCTGAGACAGGTTTGGGTTCACCA.

This clone has ten or more counts. The read ends 3 residues before the CDR3 terminus; that terminus is restored from the germline J gene. The chain is built from TRBV6-2 or TRBV6-3 and TRBJ1-5, with 7 positions matching TRBD1. Trimming took 4 bases from V and 5 from J; bases not matched to a gene: 11. The CDR3 contains 16 residues. CDR1 is MNHEY, CDR2 SVGEGT, per germline. The CDR3 bases that were read are TGTGCCAGCAGTTCCTATCAGGGGGTCGGCGATCAGCCC. Encoded protein: CASSSYQGVGDQP. The full CDR3 protein reads CASSSYQGVGDQPQHF.

Concerning this clone: The sequenced fragment ends 3 residues before the CDR3 boundary, so the rest is inferred from the germline J gene. The genes are TRBV11-2 and TRBJ2-1; D remains ambiguous. V was pared by 6 bases and J by 5 bases, with 8 bases between. The CDR3 spans 12 residues. Per germline, CDR1 SGHAT and CDR2 FQNNGV. The DNA read from the CDR3 is TGTGCCAGCAGACATGGGCACAATGAG. Translation gives CASRHGHNE. The whole CDR3 protein is CASRHGHNEQFF. Full variable domain (rest looked up from reference TRBV11-2 and TRBJ2-1): EAGVAQSPRYKIIEKRQSVAFWCNPISGHATLYWYQQILGQGPKLLIQFQNNGVVDDSQLPKDRFSAERLKGVDSTLKIQPAKLEDSAVYLCASRHGHNEQFFGPGTRLTVL.

This clone was seen repeatedly, ten times or more. The read ends 3 residues early relative to the CDR3; the germline J gene fills the gap. The V call is TRBV5-1, the J call TRBJ2-2; 9 bases agree with TRBD2. The V gene end was trimmed by 4 bases and the J gene end by 4 bases; junction bases not matched to a gene: 5. This CDR3 has 15 amino acids. Looked up from germline, CDR1 is SGHRS and CDR2 is YFSETQ. CDR3 amino acids: CASSRTSEFTGELFF. Partial CDR3 DNA: TGCGCCAGCAGCCGGACTAGCGAATTCACCGGGGAG.

This clone was counted many times. The sequenced fragment ends 3 residues before the CDR3 boundary, so the rest is inferred from the germline J gene. V is TRBV11-2 and J is TRBJ2-3; 10 bases line up with TRBD2. CDR1 and CDR2 from the germline V gene are SGHAT and FQNNGV. This CDR3 contains 12 residues. The CDR3 DNA, read in part, is TGTGCCAGCAGCAGCGGGAGGGTAACG. Translated: CASSSGRVT. The whole CDR3 is CASSSGRVTQYF.

Ten or more counts support this clone. The read falls 3 residues short of the CDR3 end, and the missing part is taken from the germline J gene. V gene TRBV18 combines with J gene TRBJ2-3; TRBD1 matches at 8 bases. CDR1 and CDR2 from the germline V gene are KGHSH and LQKENI. J lost 5 bases, V lost 4 bases, and 5 bases had no gene match. The CDR3 runs to 14 residues. CDR3 bases read: TGTGCCAGCTCACAAAGGACAGGGCTAGATACG. This codes for CASSQRTGLDT. The full CDR3 protein is CASSQRTGLDTQYF.

In this sample, this clone turned up many times. CDR3 sequence reads: CASSFSVNTGELFF. The sequenced CDR3 bases are TGTGCCAGCAGCTTTAGCGTGAACACCGGGGAG. The rearrangement links TRBV7-9 to TRBJ2-2, with a possible D match to TRBD2 (5 bases). The CDR3 extends 3 residues past the end of the read, so its final part is completed from the germline J gene. V dropped 3 bases and J dropped 1 base, with 6 bases sitting between them. Germline CDR1 reads SEHNR; CDR2 reads FQNEAQ (reference sequence). This CDR3 region has 14 residues.

This clone was counted a few times. A read error may explain this, as a much larger clone is one base away. The read is 3 residues too short to cover the CDR3 end, so that end is filled in from the germline J gene. Other DNA sequences in this specimen translate into the identical CDR3. This chain uses TRBV7-2 with TRBJ1-3, with D maybe TRBD1 (5 bases). CDR1 SGHTA and CDR2 FQGNSA come from the germline V gene. The CDR3 contains 15 residues. CDR3 protein: CASSSSTAPGNTIYF. The DNA read from the CDR3 is TGTGCCAGCAGCTCCTCGACAGCGCCGGGAAACACA.

In its sample, this clone was seen many times. The read ends 3 residues before the CDR3 terminus; that terminus is restored from the germline J gene. This chain uses TRBV2 with TRBJ1-1; no definite D call. This CDR3 is 10 amino acids long. Germline assignment: CDR1 SNHLY and CDR2 FYNNEI. The sequenced CDR3 bases are TGTGCCAGCAGTGGGCACCAG. Protein: CASSGHQ. The whole CDR3 reads CASSGHQAFF.